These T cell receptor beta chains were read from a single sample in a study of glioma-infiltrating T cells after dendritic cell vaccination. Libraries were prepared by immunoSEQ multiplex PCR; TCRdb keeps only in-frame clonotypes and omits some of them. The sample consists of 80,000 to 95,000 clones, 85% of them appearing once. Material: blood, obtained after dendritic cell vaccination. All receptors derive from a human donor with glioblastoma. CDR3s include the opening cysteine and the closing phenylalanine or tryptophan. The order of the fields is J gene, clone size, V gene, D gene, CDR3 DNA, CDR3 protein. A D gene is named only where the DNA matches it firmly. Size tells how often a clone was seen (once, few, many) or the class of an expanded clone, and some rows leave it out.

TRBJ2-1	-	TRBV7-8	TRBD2	TGTGCCAGCAGCTTAAGGAGAAATAGCGGGGGCCTCCACAATGAGCAGTTCTTC	CASSLRRNSGGLHNEQFF
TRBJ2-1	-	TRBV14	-	TGTGCCAGCAGCCAAGTGTTCGGGAGCCCCCCCTCCTACAATGAGCAGTTCTTC	CASSQVFGSPPSYNEQFF
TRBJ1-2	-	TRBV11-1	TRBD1	TGTGCCAGCAGCCTCTACAGGGGAGGAGGTTATGGCTACACCTTC	CASSLYRGGGYGYTF
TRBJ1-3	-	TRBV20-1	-	TGCAGTGCTATTCTTGACACCATATATTTT	CSAILDTIYF
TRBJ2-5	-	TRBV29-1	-	TGCAGCGTACCCTCCTCAGGGGCCCCTGTGGAGACCCAGTACTTC	CSVPSSGAPVETQYF
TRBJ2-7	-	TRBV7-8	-	TGTGCCAGCAGCGGTACTGGCGGGAAGTACGAGCAGTACTTC	CASSGTGGKYEQYF
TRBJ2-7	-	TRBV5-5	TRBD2	TGTGCCAGCAGCCCCGGGGGGGGATTCGGCTCCTACGAGCAGTACTTC	CASSPGGGFGSYEQYF
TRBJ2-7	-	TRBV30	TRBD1	TGTGCCTGGAGGTGGGGACAGGGCTACGAGCAGTACTTC	CAWRWGQGYEQYF
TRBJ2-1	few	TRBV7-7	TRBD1	TGTGCCAGCAGCCCCCGGACAGGGGATTCCTACAATGAGCAGTTCTTC	CASSPRTGDSYNEQFF
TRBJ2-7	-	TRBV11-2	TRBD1	TGTGCCAGCAGCTGGGGACAGGCCTACGAGCAGTACTTC	CASSWGQAYEQYF
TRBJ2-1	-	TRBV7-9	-	-	CASILDLREGGQFF
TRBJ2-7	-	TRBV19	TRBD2	TGTGCCAGTAGTGAAACCGGGACTAGGGACGAGCAGTACTTC	CASSETGTRDEQYF
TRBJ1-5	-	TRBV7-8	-	TGTGCCAGCAGCTTAGACGTGGGGGGGAGGGGTTTCGGGGATGCAGAAAATCAGCCCCAGCATTTT	CASSLDVGGRGFGDAENQPQHF
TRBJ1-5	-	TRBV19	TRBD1	TGTGCCACCTCGGGAGAGGGGGCTCAGCCCCAGCATTTT	CATSGEGAQPQHF
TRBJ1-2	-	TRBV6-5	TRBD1	TGTGCCAGCAGTTACTCGGGACAGGGCGCGGGCTATGGCTACACCTTC	CASSYSGQGAGYGYTF
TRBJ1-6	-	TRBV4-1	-	TGCGCCAGCAGCCAAGATCGGACAGTGCGATCACCCCTCCACTTT	CASSQDRTVRSPLHF
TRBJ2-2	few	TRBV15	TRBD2	TGTGCCACCAGCAGAGATAGGACTAGCGGGGAGCTGTTTTTT	CATSRDRTSGELFF
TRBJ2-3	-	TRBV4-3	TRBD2	TGCGCCAGCAGCCAAACCCCGGGACTACTAAGCACAGATACGCAGTATTTT	CASSQTPGLLSTDTQYF
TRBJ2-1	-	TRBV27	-	TGTGCCAGCAGTCCTCGAGGGACTGTTATAAATGAGCAGTTCTTC	CASSPRGTVINEQFF
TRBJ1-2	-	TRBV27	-	TGTGCCAGCAGTTCGGGGAGTTGGGATGGCTACACCTTC	CASSSGSWDGYTF
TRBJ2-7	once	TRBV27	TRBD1	TGTGCCAGCAGTCTCGGGGCAGGGGGCATCTACGAGCAGTACTTC	CASSLGAGGIYEQYF
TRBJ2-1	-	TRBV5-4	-	TGTGCCAGCAACGGGGTAAATGAGCAGTTCTTC	CASNGVNEQFF
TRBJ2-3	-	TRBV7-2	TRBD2	TGTGCCAGCAGCTTAGTGTTTTCTAGCGGTTACACAGATACGCAGTATTTT	CASSLVFSSGYTDTQYF
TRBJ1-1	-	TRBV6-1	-	TGTGCCAGCAGTGTGCGACAGCCAACTCTGGAAGCTTTCTTT	CASSVRQPTLEAFF
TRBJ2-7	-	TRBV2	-	TGTGCCAGCAGTGAAGCGCTGGGGGGGGGCGACGAGCAGTACTTC	CASSEALGGGDEQYF
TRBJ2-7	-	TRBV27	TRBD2	TGTGCCAGCAGTACCGGACTAGCGGCCTACGAGCAGTACTTC	CASSTGLAAYEQYF
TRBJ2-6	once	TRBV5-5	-	TGTGCCAGCAGCTTGGTAGACTCTGGTGGGGCCAACGTCCTGACTTTC	CASSLVDSGGANVLTF
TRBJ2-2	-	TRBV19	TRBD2	TGTGCCAGTAGTCAGCAGCGGGGGAAGAACACCGGGGAGCTGTTTTTT	CASSQQRGKNTGELFF
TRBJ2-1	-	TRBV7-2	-	TGTGCCAGCAGCCCACTCATGCCCGGACTCTACAATGAGCAGTTCTTC	CASSPLMPGLYNEQFF
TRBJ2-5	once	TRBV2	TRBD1	TGTGCCAGCAGTGAAGGGTCAGGGGGCTGGACAGAGACCCAGTACTTC	CASSEGSGGWTETQYF
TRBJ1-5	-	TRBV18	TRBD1	TGTGCCAGCTCATCTACAGGGGGAAAACAGCCCCAGCATTTT	CASSSTGGKQPQHF
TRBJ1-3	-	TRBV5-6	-	TGTGCCAGCAGTCTCAACAGGGCTGGAAACACCATATATTTT	CASSLNRAGNTIYF
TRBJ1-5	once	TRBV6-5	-	TGTGCCAGCAAGGCAGGGCGAAATCAGCCCCAGCATTTT	CASKAGRNQPQHF
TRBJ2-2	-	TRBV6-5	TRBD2	TGTGCCGGCAGCGTACTAGCGGGAGTGCCCGGGGAGCTGTTTTTT	CAGSVLAGVPGELFF
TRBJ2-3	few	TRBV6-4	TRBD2	TGTGCCAGCAGTGACGGGACTAGCGGGGGGGCCACAGATACGCAGTATTTT	CASSDGTSGGATDTQYF
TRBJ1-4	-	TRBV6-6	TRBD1	TGTGCCAGCAGTCCGGACAGGGGGCTAACTAATGAAAAACTGTTTTTT	CASSPDRGLTNEKLFF
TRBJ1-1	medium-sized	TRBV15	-	TGTGCCACCAGCAGAGACAGGGGACTGAACACTGAAGCTTTCTTT	CATSRDRGLNTEAFF
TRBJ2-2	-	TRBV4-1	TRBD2	TGCGCCAGCAGCCCCCCAACAGGACTAGCGAGCGGGGAGCTGTTTTTT	CASSPPTGLASGELFF
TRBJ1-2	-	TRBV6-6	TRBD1	TGTGCCAGCAGTTATACCGGGACAGGGAGCGATGGCTACACCTTC	CASSYTGTGSDGYTF
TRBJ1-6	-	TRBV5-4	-	TGTGCCAGCAGCTTAAAAAACAGGGTTGATTCACCCCTCCACTTT	CASSLKNRVDSPLHF
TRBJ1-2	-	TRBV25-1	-	TGTGCCAGCAGTGGGCGGGGGGAAACTTATGGCTACACCTTC	CASSGRGETYGYTF
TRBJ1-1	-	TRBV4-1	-	TGCGCCAGCAGCCAAGGGACAGATATGAACACTGAAGCTTTCTTT	CASSQGTDMNTEAFF
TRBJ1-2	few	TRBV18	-	TGTGCCAGCTCAACGGACACTAACTATGGCTACACCTTC	CASSTDTNYGYTF
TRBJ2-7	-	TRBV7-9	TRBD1	TGTGCCAGCAGCCCGCGGACAGGTTACTACGAGCAGTACTTC	CASSPRTGYYEQYF
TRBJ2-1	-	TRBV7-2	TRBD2	TGTGCCAGCAGCTTAGTGGGACTAGCGGGGGGGCTGGGCAATGAGCAGTTCTTC	CASSLVGLAGGLGNEQFF
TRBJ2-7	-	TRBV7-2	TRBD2	TGTGCCAGCAGGGGGGACACCCGGGGACTAGCGGGGGGGTGGTACGAGCAGTACTTC	CASRGDTRGLAGGWYEQYF
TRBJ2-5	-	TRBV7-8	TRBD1	TGTGCCAGCAGCAACACCAGAGCCGGGACAGGGGGAAAGACCCAGTACTTC	CASSNTRAGTGGKTQYF
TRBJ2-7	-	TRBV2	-	TGTGCCAGCTCTGGCCCGACAGGTACCTACGAGCAGTACTTC	CASSGPTGTYEQYF
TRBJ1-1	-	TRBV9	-	TGTGCCAGCAGCCCAAGGGGCACCTTGAACACTGAAGCTTTCTTT	CASSPRGTLNTEAFF
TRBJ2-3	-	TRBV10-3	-	TGTGCCATCAGTGAACCCAGCGAACCGGGAGATACGCAGTATTTT	CAISEPSEPGDTQYF
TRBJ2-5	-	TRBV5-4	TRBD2	TGTGCCAGCAGCTTGGGGGAGGGTGACCTTGGGGAGACCCAGTACTTC	CASSLGEGDLGETQYF
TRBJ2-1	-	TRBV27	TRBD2	TGTGCCAGCATTCGGACTAGCGGGGTTTACAATGAGCAGTTCTTC	CASIRTSGVYNEQFF
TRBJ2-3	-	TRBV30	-	TGTGCCTGGAGTCCCTCGGTGGATACGCAGTATTTT	CAWSPSVDTQYF
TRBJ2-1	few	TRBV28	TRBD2	TGTGCCAGCAGGATGATTAGCGGGAGGAAGTACAATGAGCAGTTCTTC	CASRMISGRKYNEQFF